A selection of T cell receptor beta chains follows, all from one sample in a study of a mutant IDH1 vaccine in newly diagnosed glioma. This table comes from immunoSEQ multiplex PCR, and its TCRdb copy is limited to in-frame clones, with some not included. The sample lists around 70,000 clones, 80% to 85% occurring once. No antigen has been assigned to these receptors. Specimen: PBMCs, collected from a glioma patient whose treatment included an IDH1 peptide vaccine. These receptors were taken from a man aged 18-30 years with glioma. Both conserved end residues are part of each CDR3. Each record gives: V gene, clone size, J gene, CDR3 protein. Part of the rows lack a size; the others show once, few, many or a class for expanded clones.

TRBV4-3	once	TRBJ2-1	CASSTSRGRVGNEQFF
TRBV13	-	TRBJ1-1	CASSLRSNTEAFF
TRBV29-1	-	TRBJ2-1	CSGKGTSGHNEQFF
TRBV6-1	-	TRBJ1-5	CASSEDRGLGNQPQHF
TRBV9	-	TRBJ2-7	CASSVGTSFVDEQYF
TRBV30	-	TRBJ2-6	CAWGDRAGANVLTF
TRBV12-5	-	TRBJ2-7	CASGWGISYEQYF
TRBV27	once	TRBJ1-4	CASKLGGGWDEKLFF
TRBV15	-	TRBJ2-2	CATSRGSDTGELFF
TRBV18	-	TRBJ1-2	CASSPDRNYGYTF
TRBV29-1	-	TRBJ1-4	CSVRGPGGGEKLFF
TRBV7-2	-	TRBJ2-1	CASSVTSGPYNEQFF